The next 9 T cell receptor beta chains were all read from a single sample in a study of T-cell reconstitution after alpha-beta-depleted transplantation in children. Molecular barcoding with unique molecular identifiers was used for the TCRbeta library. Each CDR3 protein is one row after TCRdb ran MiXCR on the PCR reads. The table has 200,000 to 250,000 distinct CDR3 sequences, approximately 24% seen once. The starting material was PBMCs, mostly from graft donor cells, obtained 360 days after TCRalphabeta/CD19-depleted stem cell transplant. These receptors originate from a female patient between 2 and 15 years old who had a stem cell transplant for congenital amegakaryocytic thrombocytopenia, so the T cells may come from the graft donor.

CDR3 sequence: CASSPVLSGNTIYF. The CDR3 nucleotides read TGTGCCAGCAGTCCAGTGCTATCTGGAAACACCATATATTTT. This rearrangement joins TRBV12-3 or TRBV12-4 to TRBJ1-3; no reliable D call. This CDR3 contains 14 residues. The germline V and J ends were trimmed by 5 bases and 1 base, with 9 bases remaining between them.

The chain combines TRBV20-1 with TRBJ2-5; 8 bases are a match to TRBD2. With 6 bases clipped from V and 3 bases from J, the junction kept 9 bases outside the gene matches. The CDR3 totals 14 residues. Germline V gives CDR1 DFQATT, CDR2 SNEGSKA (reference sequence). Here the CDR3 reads CSARLALRKETQYF. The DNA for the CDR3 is TGCAGTGCCCGACTAGCGTTGCGTAAAGAGACCCAGTACTTC.

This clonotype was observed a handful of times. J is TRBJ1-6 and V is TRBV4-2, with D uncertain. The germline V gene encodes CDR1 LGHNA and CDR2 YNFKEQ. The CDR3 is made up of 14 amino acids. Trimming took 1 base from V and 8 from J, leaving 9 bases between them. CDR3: CASSQGGGYSPLHF. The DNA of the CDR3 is TGTGCCAGCAGCCAAGGAGGAGGTTATTCACCCCTCCACTTT.

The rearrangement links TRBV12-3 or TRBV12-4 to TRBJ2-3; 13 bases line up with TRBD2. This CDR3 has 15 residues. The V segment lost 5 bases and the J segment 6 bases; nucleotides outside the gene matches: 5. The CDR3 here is CASSPRTSGGDTQYF. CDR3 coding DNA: TGTGCCAGCAGTCCCAGGACTAGCGGGGGCGATACGCAGTATTTT.

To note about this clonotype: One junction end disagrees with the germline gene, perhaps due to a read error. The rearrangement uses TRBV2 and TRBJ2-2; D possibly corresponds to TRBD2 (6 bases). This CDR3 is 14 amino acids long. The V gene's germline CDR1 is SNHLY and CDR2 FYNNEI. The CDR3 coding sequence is TGTGCGAGCAGAAGGGACTCCAACACCGGGGAGCTGTTTTTT. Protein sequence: CASRRDSNTGELFF.

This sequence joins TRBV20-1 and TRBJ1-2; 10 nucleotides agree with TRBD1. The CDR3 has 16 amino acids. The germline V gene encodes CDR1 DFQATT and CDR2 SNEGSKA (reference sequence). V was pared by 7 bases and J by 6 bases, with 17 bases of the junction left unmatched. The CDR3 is CSVPGRDRGLMDGYTF. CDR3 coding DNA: TGCAGTGTCCCGGGCCGGGACAGGGGTTTAATGGATGGCTACACCTTC.

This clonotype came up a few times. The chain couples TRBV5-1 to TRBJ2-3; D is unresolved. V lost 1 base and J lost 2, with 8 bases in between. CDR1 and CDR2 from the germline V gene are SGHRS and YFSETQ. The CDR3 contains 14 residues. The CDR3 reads CASSLSNPTDTQYF. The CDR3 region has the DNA TGCGCCAGCAGCTTGTCTAATCCCACAGATACGCAGTATTTT.

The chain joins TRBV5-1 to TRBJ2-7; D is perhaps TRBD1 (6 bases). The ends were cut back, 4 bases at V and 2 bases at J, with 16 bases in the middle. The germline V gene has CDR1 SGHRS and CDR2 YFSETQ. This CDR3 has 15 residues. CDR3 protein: CASSAPGTPTYEQYF. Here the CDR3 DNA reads TGCGCCAGCAGCGCCCCCGGGACACCTACCTACGAGCAGTACTTC.

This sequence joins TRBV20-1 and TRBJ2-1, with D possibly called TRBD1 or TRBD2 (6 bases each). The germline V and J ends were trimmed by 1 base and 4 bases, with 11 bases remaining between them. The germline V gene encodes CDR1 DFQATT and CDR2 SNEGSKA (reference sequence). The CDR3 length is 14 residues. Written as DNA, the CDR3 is TGCAGTGCTAGAGGGGGGGCCCCATACAATGAGCAGTTCTTC. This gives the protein CSARGGAPYNEQFF.